The next 18 T cell receptor beta chains were all read from a single sample in a study of Ad26.COV2.S vaccination and SARS-CoV-2 variants. The treatment: over 15 received Ad26.COV2.S at low or high dose, single or two shots; roughly 5 received placebo; per-sample allocation not given. Sampling occurred on day 63 after the first vaccine or placebo injection. Method: immunoSEQ multiplex PCR; TCRdb's copy keeps in-frame clones and lacks some. The table records 250,000 to 300,000 clones, approximately 89% of them present only once. The sample was peripheral blood, taken in a trial of Ad26.COV2.S vaccine versus placebo. Receptors were obtained from a person between 18 and 65 years old who received the Ad26.COV2.S COVID-19 vaccine or a placebo.

This chain links TRBV9 with TRBJ2-3; no clear D gene. CDR1 SGDLS and CDR2 YYNGEE come from the germline V gene. The V end lost 1 base, the J end lost 0 bases, and 12 bases lay between the germline ends. The CDR3 is 16 amino acids. CDR3 DNA sequence: TGTGCCAGCAGCGTACAACTCGGAGCTAGCACAGATACGCAGTATTTT. It specifies CASSVQLGASTDTQYF.

The chain links TRBV9 to TRBJ1-5; TRBD1 agrees at 9 bases. The germline gives CDR1 SGDLS, CDR2 YYNGEE. Trimming cost V 0 bases and J 2 bases; bases outside gene matches: 6. The CDR3 sequence is 17 residues long. The CDR3 sequence is CASSVANRGRGNQPQHF. The CDR3 coding sequence is TGTGCCAGCAGCGTAGCCAACAGGGGGCGAGGCAATCAGCCCCAGCATTTT.

This clone is a singleton in its sample. The chain has TRBV6-5 and TRBJ2-7; 8 bases agree with TRBD1. Looked up from germline, CDR1 is MNHEY and CDR2 is SVGAGI. The length of the CDR3 is 15 residues. J was trimmed by 0 bases and V by 6 bases; bases with no gene match: 7. The chain's CDR3 is CASRGRTGPSYEQYF. The CDR3 DNA is TGTGCCAGCAGGGGGAGGACAGGGCCCTCCTACGAGCAGTACTTC.

In DNA, the CDR3 is TGTGCCAGCAGTGCTCGAAGACTAGCGGGAAAATACAATGAGCAGTTCTTC. It yields the protein CASSARRLAGKYNEQFF. The V gene is TRBV6-1, the J gene TRBJ2-1; 11 bases line up with TRBD2. This CDR3 region has 17 residues. Germline CDR1 MNHNS, CDR2 SASEGT. Unmatched junction bases numbered 9, after V lost 4 bases and J lost 4 bases.

The chain joins TRBV5-6 to TRBJ1-1; D unresolved. CDR3 length: 15 residues. V was clipped by 4 bases and J by 8 bases, with 21 bases between them. In germline, CDR1 is SGHDT, CDR2 YYEEEE. Here the CDR3 DNA reads TGTGCCAGCAGCCCGACCACCAGACCGAACAAAGAAGCTTTCTTT. Translation: CASSPTTRPNKEAFF.

The chain couples TRBV27 to TRBJ2-3, with 7 bases lining up with TRBD2. After removal of 6 bases from V and 5 bases from J, the junction contained 23 bases not matched to a gene. There are 19 residues in the CDR3. CDR1 is MNHEY, CDR2 SMNVEV, per germline (reference sequence). The CDR3 reads CASRPDRAGRLYQGDTQYF. The CDR3 DNA sequence: TGTGCCAGCAGGCCCGACCGAGCGGGGCGGCTGTACCAGGGAGATACGCAGTATTTT.

The chain uses TRBV6-6 and TRBJ2-1, with 8 bases lining up with TRBD2. V was clipped by 5 bases and J by 0 bases; unmatched bases: 12. The CDR3 is 18 residues long. Per germline, CDR1 MNHNY and CDR2 SVGAGI (reference sequence). The CDR3 coding sequence is TGTGCCAGCAGTCGACGGCATTCGGGGGGGGGCTCCTACAATGAGCAGTTCTTC. This translates into CASSRRHSGGGSYNEQFF.

The chain recombines TRBV18 with TRBJ2-2; tentative D call: TRBD2 (5 bases). Between the trimmed V and J ends, which lost 6 bases and 3 bases, there was a span of 17 bases. The CDR3 contains 16 residues. CDR1 and CDR2 from the germline V gene are KGHSH and LQKENI. CDR3 bases: TGTGCCAGCTCCCGGGAAAAGGGTAGGGACACCGGGGAGCTGTTTTTT. Protein sequence: CASSREKGRDTGELFF.

The chain is built from TRBV11-2 and TRBJ1-2; D is ambiguous. The CDR3 is 13 residues long. V lost 5 bases, J lost 3 bases, and 10 bases lay in between. CDR1 SGHAT and CDR2 FQNNGV come from the germline V gene. The CDR3 DNA is TGTGCCAGCAGCCCTGTGGGGTACTATGGCTACACCTTC. This translates into CASSPVGYYGYTF.

The chain uses TRBV6-1 and TRBJ2-7; TRBD2 agrees at 9 bases. The length of the CDR3 is 15 residues. With V trimmed by 1 base and J by 4 bases, 5 bases remained unmatched. The germline CDR1 and CDR2 sequences are MNHNS and SASEGT. As DNA, the CDR3 is TGTGCCAGCAGTGAAGAAGGCGGGAGGGCTTACGAGCAGTACTTC. This encodes CASSEEGGRAYEQYF.

The rearrangement links TRBV7-9 to TRBJ1-4; D remains ambiguous. CDR1 is SEHNR and CDR2 is FQNEAQ in the germline V gene (reference sequence). The CDR3 is made up of 16 amino acids. Trimming shortened V by 2 bases and J by 2 bases, and 12 bases separated the two germline ends. The CDR3 bases are TGTGCCAGCAGCTTACAGGTCCTAGGCACTAATGAAAAACTGTTTTTT. Its protein product is CASSLQVLGTNEKLFF.

Concerning this clone: The sample holds other DNA sequences that translate to the same CDR3. The chain employs TRBV5-1 and TRBJ2-3; D not resolved. The V end was cut by 0 bases, the J end by 0 bases, with 11 bases between. Germline V lookup: CDR1 SGHRS, CDR2 YFSETQ. The CDR3 loop spans 16 amino acids. The CDR3 loop is CASSLGGSTSTDTQYF. The CDR3 nucleotides are TGCGCCAGCAGCTTGGGTGGTAGCACAAGCACAGATACGCAGTATTTT.

This clone was seen only once. This rearrangement joins TRBV27 to TRBJ2-1, with D unclear. Germline V gene data show CDR1 as MNHEY and CDR2 as SMNVEV (reference sequence). Trimming shortened V by 6 bases and J by 8 bases, and 23 bases separated the two germline ends. This CDR3 is 16 amino acids long. The CDR3 reads CASRPLLRSNSHEQFF. CDR3 in DNA: TGTGCCAGCAGGCCCCTTCTGAGAAGCAACTCCCATGAGCAGTTCTTC.

The J gene is TRBJ2-3, the V gene TRBV7-3, with D possibly being TRBD2 (5 bases). V was cut by 2 bases and J by 2 bases, with 11 bases left in between. Germline V gene lookup returns CDR1 SGHTA and CDR2 FQGTGA. This CDR3 spans 15 amino acids. CDR3 residues: CASSLFRTSTDTQYF. The DNA for the CDR3 is TGTGCCAGCAGCTTATTTAGGACTTCCACAGATACGCAGTATTTT.

This clone appeared many times. J is TRBJ1-6 and V is TRBV4-2; 9 bases are a match to TRBD1. The CDR3 loop spans 16 amino acids. V dropped 0 bases and J dropped 10; count of bases not matched to a gene: 7. CDR1 and CDR2 (germline): LGHNA, YNFKEQ. DNA for the CDR3: TGTGCCAGCAGCCAAGATGGGGGGACAGGGAGCTCACCCCTCCACTTT. It translates to CASSQDGGTGSSPLHF.

V and J are TRBV7-2 and TRBJ2-2; D is perhaps TRBD1 (6 bases). V was shortened by 1 base and J by 3 bases, with 9 bases between the two germline ends. Germline loops: CDR1 SGHTA, CDR2 FQGNSA. There are 15 residues in the CDR3. The CDR3 loop is CASSLVRGYTGELFF. The CDR3 DNA follows: TGTGCCAGCAGCTTAGTAAGGGGGTACACCGGGGAGCTGTTTTTT.

This clone was found a few times. This chain connects TRBV25-1 to TRBJ2-5; no clear D. The CDR3 is 10 residues long. Per the germline V gene, CDR1 is MGHDK and CDR2 is SYGVNS. Trimming took 8 bases from V and 2 from J, leaving 3 bases between them. CDR3 region: CASGQETQYF. In nucleotides, the CDR3 is TGTGCCAGCGGGCAAGAGACCCAGTACTTC.

The chain recombines TRBV18 with TRBJ1-1, with unresolved D. The CDR3 sequence is 13 residues long. Germline V lookup: CDR1 KGHSH, CDR2 LQKENI. Trimming cost V 3 bases and J 2 bases, with 7 bases left between them. The CDR3 sequence is CASSPDTNTEAFF. The CDR3 DNA follows: TGTGCCAGCTCACCCGACACCAACACTGAAGCTTTCTTT.